The clone carrying this T cell receptor beta chain was detected a few times. TCRdb's table, derived via immunoSEQ multiplex PCR, lists solely in-frame clones and lacks some. The sample contains about 210,000 clones, roughly 77% of which appear only once. This sample is drawn from a study of blood T cell repertoires in COVID-19. This clonotype originated in a man aged 35-49 years who had recovered from COVID-19. Sequencing was performed on PBMCs or T cells enriched from blood (not recorded which).

The CDR3, as DNA: TGCGCCAGCAGCCAAGGGGGAGGGTATAGCAATCAGCCCCAGCATTTT. This gives the protein CASSQGGGYSNQPQHF. The chain uses TRBV4-1 and TRBJ1-5; no clear D. This CDR3 region has 16 residues. Trimming removed 1 base from V and 0 bases from J, with 10 bases in between. The germline CDR1 and CDR2 sequences are MGHRA and YSYEKL.